The clone carrying this T cell receptor beta chain occurred once. This CDR3 is 16 amino acids long. V was pared by 4 bases and J by 2 bases, with 15 bases between. Germline assignment: CDR1 LNHDA and CDR2 SQIVND (reference sequence). TCRdb's table, derived via immunoSEQ multiplex PCR, lists solely in-frame clones and lacks some. The sample contains around 27,000 clones, approximately 90% of which appear only once. This sample was included in a study of OX40 agonist ivuxolimab in advanced cancers. Study in general: Patients with prior anti-PD-1, anti-PD-L1 or anti-CTLA-4 therapy were eligible; about 41% had some.

This chain joins TRBV19 and TRBJ2-1; TRBD1 might be the D (6 bases). This receptor was obtained from an adult with an advanced solid tumor such as melanoma, head and neck, liver or kidney cancer. The specimen comprised CD4+ or CD8+ T cells sorted from blood, sampled in a trial of the OX40 agonist ivuxolimab. CDR3 coding DNA: TGTGCCAGTAGTACACCGGACAGAGCACCCTACAATGAGCAGTTCTTC. Translated, it gives CASSTPDRAPYNEQFF.